The 17 T cell receptor beta chains below all came from one sample that was sequenced in a study of blood T cell repertoires in COVID-19. Profiling relied on immunoSEQ multiplex PCR, and the TCRdb table lists in-frame clones only, not all of them. The table includes roughly 300,000 clones, about four fifths detected once. What was sequenced was peripheral blood. These receptors all come from a woman aged 50 to 60 who had recovered from COVID-19.

This chain joins TRBV5-1 and TRBJ2-1; 9 bases are a match to TRBD1. The CDR3 sequence is 15 residues long. V trimming: 3 bases; J trimming: 6 bases; junction bases outside the gene matches: 7. The germline V gene encodes CDR1 SGHRS and CDR2 YFSETQ. In DNA, the CDR3 is TGCGCCAGCAGCTCATGGACAGGGGTAGGCAATGAGCAGTTCTTC. Its protein is CASSSWTGVGNEQFF.

The chain has TRBV28 and TRBJ1-2, with D hard to call. The CDR3 is made up of 9 amino acids. Germline assignment: CDR1 MDHEN and CDR2 SYDVKM. The CDR3 protein is CASGIGYTF. The CDR3 coding sequence is TGTGCTTCGGGAATTGGCTACACCTTC.

The V call is TRBV19, the J call TRBJ2-7, with D hard to call. The CDR3 is 13 amino acids. Germline V gene data show CDR1 as LNHDA and CDR2 as SQIVND (reference sequence). Trimming shortened V by 3 bases and J by 6 bases, and 12 bases separated the two germline ends. CDR3 bases: TGTGCCAGTAGTATTTCCCTAGACCTCGAGCAGTACTTC. Its translation is CASSISLDLEQYF.

The chain's CDR3 is CASSLGLAGSQETQYF. CDR3 sequence (DNA): TGTGCCAGCAGTCTTGGACTAGCGGGGAGCCAAGAGACCCAGTACTTC. The chain links TRBV28 to TRBJ2-5; 12 nucleotides line up with TRBD2. This CDR3 contains 16 residues. V shed 5 bases and J 1 base; nucleotides not matched to a gene: 5. Germline V gene lookup returns CDR1 MDHEN and CDR2 SYDVKM.

The J gene is TRBJ2-3, the V gene TRBV7-3; 10 positions match TRBD2. The CDR3 covers 15 residues. Germline V gene lookup returns CDR1 SGHTA and CDR2 FQGTGA. The V gene end was trimmed by 6 bases and the J gene end by 4 bases; junction bases not matched to a gene: 7. The CDR3 region has the DNA TGTGCCAGCAGACCAGCGGGAGGGGGCCCAGATACGCAGTATTTT. Protein: CASRPAGGGPDTQYF.

Within the sample, this clone is medium-sized (0.01 to 0.1%). The chain carries TRBV6-5 and TRBJ1-1; D perhaps matches TRBD1 (5 bases). The CDR3 sequence is 15 residues long. Germline CDR1 and CDR2: MNHEY and SVGAGI. V gave up 5 bases and J gave up 3 bases, with 16 bases separating them. CDR3 protein: CASSRPWGEHTEAFF. Written as DNA, the CDR3 is TGTGCCAGCAGTCGTCCTTGGGGCGAGCACACTGAAGCTTTCTTT.

The gene calls are TRBV9 and TRBJ1-2; TRBD1 matches at 7 bases. The V gene's germline CDR1 is SGDLS and CDR2 YYNGEE. CDR3 length equals 12 residues. The V gene end was trimmed by 4 bases and the J gene end by 7 bases; junction bases not matched to a gene: 4. The CDR3 sequence: CASSTTGSGYTF. The CDR3 DNA reads as TGTGCCAGCAGCACGACAGGGAGTGGCTACACCTTC.

The gene calls are TRBV6-6 and TRBJ1-5, with 10 bases that match TRBD1. CDR1 is MNHNY, CDR2 SVGAGI, per germline (reference sequence). With 0 bases clipped from V and 6 bases from J, the junction kept 5 bases outside the gene matches. The CDR3 is 16 residues long. This CDR3 reads CASSYSTGGLGQPQHF. In DNA form, the CDR3 reads TGTGCCAGCAGTTACTCGACAGGGGGCCTCGGTCAGCCCCAGCATTTT.

This clone is a singleton in its sample. This chain connects TRBV5-1 to TRBJ2-3; the match to TRBD1 covers 9 bases. CDR3 length: 16 residues. After removal of 2 bases from V and 4 bases from J, the junction contained 8 bases not matched to a gene. CDR1 is SGHRS and CDR2 is YFSETQ in the germline V gene. CDR3 loop: CASSFRTGVRADTQYF. CDR3 DNA: TGCGCCAGCAGCTTCAGGACAGGGGTTCGTGCAGATACGCAGTATTTT.

The chain recombines TRBV28 with TRBJ1-6; D is undetermined. V was cut by 5 bases and J by 5 bases, with 16 bases left in between. This CDR3 contains 16 residues. Germline CDR1 and CDR2: MDHEN and SYDVKM. CDR3 DNA sequence: TGTGCCAGCAGTCCCCTTGTAATCCAGGATAATTCACCCCTCCACTTT. It yields the protein CASSPLVIQDNSPLHF.

The chain is built from TRBV5-8 and TRBJ1-2; D unresolved. Germline V gene data show CDR1 as SGHTS and CDR2 as YDEGEE. The CDR3 runs 13 residues. V was shortened by 4 bases and J by 0 bases, with 7 bases between the two germline ends. The CDR3 nucleotides read TGTGCCAGCAGCGCTGCGGCTAACTATGGCTACACCTTC. Amino acid sequence: CASSAAANYGYTF.

V and J are TRBV7-2 and TRBJ1-2; weak D call: TRBD1 (5 bases). CDR3 length: 13 residues. The germline V and J ends were trimmed by 6 bases and 7 bases, with 15 bases remaining between them. CDR1 SGHTA and CDR2 FQGNSA come from the germline V gene. CDR3: CASRSAGGVGYTF. CDR3 bases: TGTGCCAGCAGGAGCGCGGGGGGTGTTGGCTACACCTTC.

In regard to this clone: The DNA is left out, because the CDR3 cannot be placed on it with certainty; the CDR3 is given as TCRdb lists it. The chain uses TRBV4-3 and TRBJ2-7; the table assigns TRBD2, which was not confirmed against the DNA. The CDR3 is 18 amino acids long, termini counted. Germline lookup yields CDR1 LGHNA and CDR2 YSLEER. The CDR3 here is CASSQDWGAGAGGPRRYF.

The table lists this clone with a count of one. This chain connects TRBV7-2 to TRBJ2-1, with 10 nucleotides matching TRBD2. Germline CDR1 and CDR2: SGHTA and FQGNSA. J gave up 0 bases and V 4 bases, and 12 bases lay outside the gene matches. The CDR3 totals 19 residues. CDR3 DNA: TGTGCCAGCAGCTCCCGTGTAGCGGGGGGCCTTAGCTCCTACAATGAGCAGTTCTTC. This codes for CASSSRVAGGLSSYNEQFF.

This chain joins TRBV5-1 and TRBJ1-6; no clear D. The CDR3 sequence is 16 residues long. Germline CDR1 SGHRS, CDR2 YFSETQ. V was clipped by 0 bases and J by 4 bases, with 11 bases between them. The CDR3 reads CASSLGEIGYNSPLHF. The CDR3 bases are TGCGCCAGCAGCTTGGGGGAGATCGGGTATAATTCACCCCTCCACTTT. Drawing the rest from reference TRBV5-1 and TRBJ1-6, the complete variable domain is KAGVTQTPRYLIKTRGQQVTLSCSPISGHRSVSWYQQTPGQGLQFLFEYFSETQRNKGNFPGRFSGRQFSNSRSEMNVSTLELGDSALYLCASSLGEIGYNSPLHFGNGTRLTVT.

The genes are TRBV3-1 (or the pseudogene TRBV3-2) and TRBJ2-7; tentative D call: TRBD1 (5 bases). Germline V CDR1 and CDR2: LGHDT, YNNKEL (reference sequence). This CDR3 has 12 residues. Trimming stripped 3 bases from V and 5 bases from J, with 8 bases between. The CDR3 DNA reads as TGTGCCAGCAGCCATCAGGGCGACGAGCAGTACTTC. Translated, it gives CASSHQGDEQYF.

This chain uses TRBV19 with TRBJ1-6; D not certain. Deletions cut 8 bases from V and 5 bases from J, with 7 bases between. CDR1 is LNHDA and CDR2 is SQIVND in the germline V gene (reference sequence). This CDR3 is built from 12 residues. CDR3 nucleotides: TGTGCCAGTCGCGGGAATAATTCACCCCTCCACTTT. This codes for CASRGNNSPLHF.